A selection of T cell receptor beta chains follows, all from one sample in a study of beta chain features in type 1 diabetes. Using immunoSEQ multiplex PCR, the repertoire was profiled, and TCRdb retains in-frame clones only, with some absent. The table includes 250,000 to 400,000 clones, 14% detected once. The sequenced sample was central memory CD4+ T cells from blood. Receptors originate from a man aged 30-40 years in good health. Both conserved end residues are part of each CDR3. D genes are given only for firm matches. Clone sizes are given selectively: once, few, many, or a class where the clone is expanded.

>TRBD2|TRBV2|TRBJ2-4|few
TGTGCCAGCAACCTAGCGGGCCTAGCCAAAAACATTCAGTACTTC
CASNLAGLAKNIQYF
>NA|TRBV7-2|TRBJ2-3|few
TGTGCCAGCAGCTTAGTCACGGGGAAGCAGTATTTT
CASSLVTGKQYF
>TRBD2|TRBV9|TRBJ2-5|NA
TGTGCCAGCAGCCCCCGACTAGCTGGGGAGACCCAGTACTTC
CASSPRLAGETQYF
>NA|TRBV29-1|TRBJ2-7|NA
TGCAGCGGTGGGCGGGACAGAGGCCCATCCCTGTACGAGCAGTACTTC
CSGGRDRGPSLYEQYF
>TRBD1|TRBV19|TRBJ1-1|NA
TGTGCCAGTAGTAACAGGGGGAGAACTGAAGCTTTCTTT
CASSNRGRTEAFF
>NA|TRBV29-1|TRBJ2-3|few
TGCAGCGTTGAGGCCAGCACAGATACGCAGTATTTT
CSVEASTDTQYF
>NA|TRBV10-3|TRBJ1-1|few
TGTGCCATCAGTGAGTCAGGGCAGAACACTGAAGCTTTCTTT
CAISESGQNTEAFF
>NA|TRBV5-6|TRBJ2-3|NA
TGTGCCAGCAGCTCGGGGAGCGATACGCAGTATTTT
CASSSGSDTQYF
>TRBD1|TRBV4-3|TRBJ1-2|few
TGCGCCAGCAGCCACGTACAGGGGGCGTATGGCTACACCTTC
CASSHVQGAYGYTF
>NA|TRBV29-1|TRBJ2-1|many
TGCAGCGTGGATCGGGGCTACAATGAGCAGTTCTTC
CSVDRGYNEQFF
>NA|TRBV6-1|TRBJ2-7|few
TGTGCCAGCAGGCCCAACGCGGCCCTGGATAGGCAGTACTTC
CASRPNAALDRQYF
>TRBD2|TRBV7-7|TRBJ2-5|NA
TGTGCCAGCAGCTTTGGGCGGGGGGTAGGAGAGACCCAGTACTTC
CASSFGRGVGETQYF
>NA|TRBV7-2|TRBJ1-2|NA
TGTGCCAGCAGCCCGGGGGGGATCTATGGCTACACCTTC
CASSPGGIYGYTF
>NA|TRBV5-4|TRBJ1-1|many
TGTGCCAGCAGCAATGGGGGGACACCGGCTCTGGGCCGAGAAGCTTTCTTT
CASSNGGTPALGREAFF
>TRBD2|TRBV4-1|TRBJ2-1|NA
TGTGCCAGCAGCCGGGGGGTACTTTCCTACAATGAGCAGTTCTTC
CASSRGVLSYNEQFF
>TRBD1|TRBV5-6|TRBJ2-1|few
TGTGCCAGCAGAACCGGGACAGGGCTCACCAATGAGCAGTTCTTC
CASRTGTGLTNEQFF
>NA|TRBV7-2|TRBJ2-3|NA
TGTGCCAGCAGCCAGAAAACGGACTCCACGCAGTATTTT
CASSQKTDSTQYF
>NA|TRBV11-1|TRBJ2-5|many
TGTGCCAGCAGCCAACGCCCGTCTCGGGAGACCCAGTACTTC
CASSQRPSRETQYF
>NA|TRBV18|TRBJ2-1|many
TGTGCCAGCTCCGGGGTAAATGAGCAGTTCTTC
CASSGVNEQFF
>NA|TRBV29-1|TRBJ1-1|few
TGCAGCGGAACCCTAAGGAACACTGAAGCTTTCTTT
CSGTLRNTEAFF
>TRBD1|TRBV18|TRBJ2-1|NA
TGTGCCAGCTCACCACCGTCAGGGGGCGCTGAGTTCTTC
CASSPPSGGAEFF
>NA|TRBV5-1|TRBJ1-2|few
TGCGCCAGCAGCTCGTCGGACGGACACTATGGCTACACCTTC
CASSSSDGHYGYTF
>TRBD2|TRBV15|TRBJ2-1|NA
TGTGCCACCAGCAGACACGGGACTAGCGGGATCTATGAGCAGTTCTTC
CATSRHGTSGIYEQFF
>NA|TRBV6-5|TRBJ1-5|NA
TGTGCCAGCACCGAAGCGACAGTTTATCAGCCCCAGCATTTT
CASTEATVYQPQHF
>TRBD2|TRBV7-2|TRBJ2-5|few
TGTGCCAGCAGCTTAGGTAGCGGGGCCCAAGAGACCCAGTACTTC
CASSLGSGAQETQYF
>NA|TRBV19|TRBJ2-5|few
TGTGCCAGTAGCAAGGGACTTGGTAAGACCCAGTACTTC
CASSKGLGKTQYF
>NA|TRBV29-1|TRBJ1-3|NA
TGCAGCGTTGTCTTATCGGACACCATATATTTT
CSVVLSDTIYF
>NA|TRBV4-1|TRBJ1-2|NA
TGCGCCAGCAGCCAATACACACTTACTAACTATGGCTACACCTTC
CASSQYTLTNYGYTF
>TRBD1|TRBV7-8|TRBJ2-3|few
TGTGCCAGCAGCATCGGACAGGGTGGAAGCACAGATACGCAGTATTTT
CASSIGQGGSTDTQYF
>NA|TRBV4-1|TRBJ2-5|few
TGCGCCAGCAGCCGGACAAATACGTACCAAGAGACCCAGTACTTC
CASSRTNTYQETQYF
>TRBD1|TRBV14|TRBJ1-1|NA
TGTGCCAGCAGCCAGGACAGGGCCCTATACATGAACACTGAAGCTTTCTTT
CASSQDRALYMNTEAFF
>TRBD2|TRBV6-5|TRBJ2-2|few
TGTGCCAGCAGTCTAGCGGGAGGGGGCGGGGAGCTGTTTTTT
CASSLAGGGGELFF
>NA|TRBV6-5|TRBJ2-3|few
TGTGCCAGCAGTTCCACTGGTGTTGGTACAGATACGCAGTATTTT
CASSSTGVGTDTQYF
>TRBD1|TRBV7-2|TRBJ1-2|NA
TGTGCCAGCAGCTTAGGAATCAGGGGGCGGGATGGCTACACCTTC
CASSLGIRGRDGYTF
>NA|TRBV10-3|TRBJ1-2|NA
TGTGCCATCAGGCTACCGGTAAAAGCTAACTATGGCTACACCTTC
CAIRLPVKANYGYTF
>TRBD1|TRBV6-6|TRBJ2-2|NA
TGTGCCAGCAGTTATCCCGGGACAGGGGGCCCCGGGGAGCTGTTTTTT
CASSYPGTGGPGELFF
>NA|TRBV2|TRBJ2-7|few
TGTGCCAGCAGCGAAGAACGGGGGTACGAGCAGTACTTC
CASSEERGYEQYF
>NA|TRBV7-6|TRBJ2-2|NA
TGTGCCAGCAGCTTAGAAAACAGGGCGGGCGGGGAGCTGTTTTTT
CASSLENRAGGELFF
>NA|TRBV11-3|TRBJ2-1|NA
TGTGCCAGCAGCTTAGGCGGCGGGAACAATGAGCAGTTCTTC
CASSLGGGNNEQFF
>NA|TRBV11-2|TRBJ2-3|NA
TGTGCCAGCAGCTTATCACCCTCCACAGATACGCAGTATTTT
CASSLSPSTDTQYF
>NA|TRBV18|TRBJ1-5|few
TGTGCCAGCTCACGAGATAATAATCAGCCCCAGCATTTT
CASSRDNNQPQHF
>TRBD1|TRBV7-6|TRBJ2-5|NA
TGTGCCAGCAGCTTACGAGGCCGGGACAGGCGGTACCAAGAGACCCAGTACTTC
CASSLRGRDRRYQETQYF
>TRBD2|TRBV19|TRBJ2-1|NA
TGTGCCAGTAGTGGGGGGACTAGCGGGAGGCCACATCAGTTCTTC
CASSGGTSGRPHQFF
>NA|TRBV7-9|TRBJ1-6|NA
TGTGCCAGCAGCCGGGCGGGGAGGGGAGCGGATTCACCCCTCCACTTT
CASSRAGRGADSPLHF